A selection of T cell receptor beta chains follows, all from one sample in a study of blood T cells in healthy people across ages. One entry per CDR3 protein results from TCRdb running MiXCR on the 5' RACE reads. The sample includes around 650,000 distinct CDR3 sequences, roughly two fifths seen only once; the top ten take around 30%. The sequenced sample consisted of blood. These receptors were taken from an elderly man in good health. The CDR3 runs from the conserved cysteine through the conserved F or W. The D gene is left open where the match is weak. Size tells how often a clone was seen (once, few, many) or the class of an expanded clone, and some rows leave it out.

length,D,J,V,size,DNA,CDR3
20,TRBD2,TRBJ2-7,TRBV20-1,few,TGCAGTGCTAGAGATCTCCTGGGAGGGACTAGCGGGAGGAAAAGCTACGAGCAGTACTTC,CSARDLLGGTSGRKSYEQYF
15,TRBD2,TRBJ2-7,TRBV5-1,.,TGCGCCAGCAGCTTCCTGAGCGGGGGACTCTACGAGCAGTACTTC,CASSFLSGGLYEQYF
10,.,TRBJ2-5,TRBV2,few,TGTGCCAGCAGTGACGGGACCCAGTACTTC,CASSDGTQYF
18,TRBD2,TRBJ2-5,TRBV27,.,TGTGCCAGCAGTTTTCGGATTCCTAGTGGCGGGGGCCAAGAGACCCAGTACTTC,CASSFRIPSGGGQETQYF
13,.,TRBJ1-1,TRBV7-2,many,TGTGCCAGCAGCCGGATGGGGGCTTCTGAAGCTTTCTTT,CASSRMGASEAFF
15,.,TRBJ1-4,TRBV10-3,few,TGTGCCATCAGTGAGGTCGGGGGACCTAATGAAAAACTGTTTTTT,CAISEVGGPNEKLFF
13,.,TRBJ1-6,TRBV4-1,few,TGCGCCAGCAGCCAAGATCGTGGGTTTTTCCTCCACTTT,CASSQDRGFFLHF
14,TRBD2,TRBJ2-1,TRBV6-2/TRBV6-3,.,TGTGCCAGCAGTGACGGGACTAGCCCGTGGGAGCAGTTCTTC,CASSDGTSPWEQFF
16,TRBD2,TRBJ2-1,TRBV6-2/TRBV6-3,.,TGTGCCAGCAGTTGGCCCGAACTAGCGGGGGGGCATGAGCAGTTCTTC,CASSWPELAGGHEQFF
17,TRBD2,TRBJ2-3,TRBV27,.,TGTGCCAGCAGTTTACGAACTAGCGGGCCTAGCACAGATACGCAGTATTTT,CASSLRTSGPSTDTQYF
11,.,TRBJ2-7,TRBV27,few,TGTGCCAGCAGGTGGGGACGCGAGCAGTACTTC,CASRWGREQYF
14,.,TRBJ1-3,TRBV5-1,few,TGCGCCAGCAGCTTGCAAGGGGCGGGAAACACCATATATTTT,CASSLQGAGNTIYF
14,.,TRBJ1-5,TRBV6-2/TRBV6-3,.,TGTGCCAGCAGCAAAGCGAGGGGGAATCAGCCCCAGCATTTT,CASSKARGNQPQHF
15,TRBD1,TRBJ2-1,TRBV12-3/TRBV12-4,.,TGTGCCAGCATCTCGGACAGGACAACGTACAATGAGCAGTTCTTC,CASISDRTTYNEQFF
16,.,TRBJ2-5,TRBV4-2,few,TGTGCCAGCAGCCAAGATGGGGGTGGGGGTCAAGAGACCCAGTACTTC,CASSQDGGGGQETQYF
13,TRBD1,TRBJ2-5,TRBV12-3/TRBV12-4,many,TGTGCCAGCAGCCCGACAGGGGGGGAGACCCAGTACTTC,CASSPTGGETQYF
12,.,TRBJ2-5,TRBV20-1,.,TGCAGTGCCAACAGGGAACGGGAGACCCAGTACTTC,CSANRERETQYF
13,.,TRBJ2-2,TRBV15,.,TGTGCCACCAGCAGAGCGGTGACCGGGGAGCTGTTTTTT,CATSRAVTGELFF
14,.,TRBJ2-5,TRBV24-1,.,TGTGCCACCAGTTCATCCGCTAGAGAAGAGACCCAGTACTTC,CATSSSAREETQYF
14,TRBD2,TRBJ2-1,TRBV10-3,.,TGTGCCATCAGTGCCGCGGGAGGGCGGAATGAGCAGTTCTTC,CAISAAGGRNEQFF
15,.,TRBJ2-1,TRBV11-3,.,TGTGCCAGCAGCTTACGGGGCGACTTGGTCAATGAGCAGTTCTTC,CASSLRGDLVNEQFF
14,TRBD2,TRBJ2-3,TRBV4-3,few,TGCGCCAGCAGCCAGGGGGGGAGTGGGGATACGCAGTATTTT,CASSQGGSGDTQYF
16,.,TRBJ2-3,TRBV9,.,TGTGCCAGCAGCCCTTTCCAGCTGTCGGGGTCATATACGCAGTATTTT,CASSPFQLSGSYTQYF
17,.,TRBJ1-6,TRBV18,few,TGTGCCAGCTCACCCGAACGAGGGAGCTCCTATAATTCACCCCTCCACTTT,CASSPERGSSYNSPLHF
11,.,TRBJ2-5,TRBV7-2,.,TGTGCCAGCAGCACCCGGATGGCCCAGTACTTC,CASSTRMAQYF